This T cell receptor (beta chain) was identified during a study of shared clonotypes between healthy human individuals. The study, taken as a whole, reports: A reduction in generation probabilities was seen for non-shared clonotypes relative to those shared by all four donors.

Division of CD4+ cells produced a CD45RA+ naive subset and a CD45RA-negative memory subset. Repertoires were generated with immunoSEQ multiplex PCR, while TCRdb's copy carries only in-frame clones and drops some. The sample gives around 700,000 clones, 55% to 75% of which show up once; approximately 2% is in the top ten. The V gene lost 3 bases and the J gene lost 4 bases, with 19 bases spanning the gap. Looked up from germline, CDR1 is SGHNT and CDR2 is YYREEE (reference sequence). This CDR3 region has 16 residues. Notes on this clone: Its antigen is as yet unknown.

This receptor was obtained from a woman aged 25 to 39 in good health. Sequenced sample: memory CD4+ T cells sorted from blood. The subset denotes: CD45RA-negative fraction. This rearrangement joins TRBV5-4 to TRBJ2-5; a possible D gene is TRBD2 (7 bases). CDR3 sequence: CASSSYRRGGPETQYF. In nucleotides, the CDR3 is TGTGCCAGCAGCTCCTACAGGAGGGGGGGGCCAGAGACCCAGTACTTC.